The 23 T cell receptor beta chains reported below all come from one sample, sequenced in a study of cytomegalovirus exposure and HLA in healthy donors. Researchers ran the PCR with 60 Vbeta and 13 Jbeta primers. Some clones are missing from TCRdb's copy, which holds only in-frame ones; the method was immunoSEQ multiplex PCR. The sample records roughly 110,000 clones, 75% to 80% being singletons. The sequencing input was PBMCs. The receptors come from a woman aged 40 to 50 in good health and CMV-seropositive.

This chain connects TRBV30 to TRBJ2-1; 8 bases line up with TRBD1. CDR1 is GTSNPN and CDR2 is SVGIG in the germline V gene (reference sequence). Unmatched junction bases numbered 8, after V lost 3 bases and J lost 10 bases. CDR3 length: 13 residues. CDR3 in amino acids: CAWRPTGVREQFF. The CDR3 DNA follows: TGTGCCTGGAGGCCGACAGGGGTCCGAGAGCAGTTCTTC.

The rearrangement joins TRBV7-3 to TRBJ2-5, with TRBD2 identical over 7 bases. In germline, CDR1 is SGHTA, CDR2 FQGTGA. The CDR3 loop spans 13 amino acids. V shed 3 bases, J shed 5 bases, and the junction held 3 bases outside the gene matches. The DNA of the CDR3 is TGTGCCAGCAGCTTTGGGGAGGGGGAGACCCAGTACTTC. Residues: CASSFGEGETQYF.

This chain joins TRBV2 and TRBJ2-4; D unresolved. The V and J ends lost 3 bases and 5 bases respectively, with 5 bases between them. Germline V gene data show CDR1 as SNHLY and CDR2 as FYNNEI. The CDR3 runs 12 residues. CDR3 coding DNA: TGTGCCAGCAGTGATGGGCAAAACATTCAGTACTTC. Translation: CASSDGQNIQYF. Based on the CDR3 plus reference TRBV2 and TRBJ2-4, the full variable domain is EPEVTQTPSHQVTQMGQEVILRCVPISNHLYFYWYRQILGQKVEFLVSFYNNEISEKSEIFDDQFSVERPDGSNFTLKIRSTKLEDSAMYFCASSDGQNIQYFGAGTRLSVL.

The V gene is TRBV28, the J gene TRBJ2-7; TRBD1 agrees at 8 bases. Germline V gene data show CDR1 as MDHEN and CDR2 as SYDVKM. The CDR3 has 14 amino acids. After removal of 6 bases from V and 6 bases from J, the junction contained 10 bases not matched to a gene. The CDR3 DNA reads TGTGCCAGCAGCAAGGGACAGGCAGTCCGCGAGCAGTACTTC. This sequence encodes CASSKGQAVREQYF.

The chain employs TRBV5-1 and TRBJ2-5; 13 bases line up with TRBD2. Germline V gene sequence: CDR1 SGHRS, CDR2 YFSETQ. Germline trimming cut 4 bases from V and 2 bases from J; bases unmatched to any gene: 11. This CDR3 is built from 18 residues. In nucleotides, the CDR3 is TGCGCCAGCAGCGCACCGGGACTAGCGGGGCTGGTGCAAGAGACCCAGTACTTC. Translation: CASSAPGLAGLVQETQYF.

The CDR3 is CASSTPPRETQYF. Here the CDR3 DNA reads TGTGCCAGCAGTACGCCGCCCCGGGAGACCCAGTACTTC. The chain couples TRBV6-1 to TRBJ2-5; D is ambiguous. The CDR3 has 13 amino acids. Germline CDR1 is MNHNS and CDR2 is SASEGT. Between the trimmed V and J ends, which lost 5 bases and 5 bases, there was a span of 12 bases.

V gene TRBV7-9 combines with J gene TRBJ1-2, with 7 bases identical to TRBD1. CDR1 SEHNR and CDR2 FQNEAQ come from the germline V gene (reference sequence). The V gene end was trimmed by 4 bases and the J gene end by 5 bases; junction bases not matched to a gene: 7. The CDR3 length is 14 residues. The CDR3 DNA is TGTGCCAGCAGCTCTAGGGCGGGACAGTATGGCTACACCTTC. Its protein product is CASSSRAGQYGYTF. Filled out from reference TRBV7-9 and TRBJ1-2, the complete variable domain reads DTGVSQNPRHKITKRGQNVTFRCDPISEHNRLYWYRQTLGQGPEFLTYFQNEAQLEKSRLLSDRFSAERPKGSFSTLEIQRTEQGDSAMYLCASSSRAGQYGYTFGSGTRLTVV.

This clone was recorded only once. The chain has TRBV5-4 and TRBJ1-1; D is uncertain. CDR3 length equals 15 residues. Germline CDR1 is SGHNT and CDR2 is YYREEE (reference sequence). Trimming shortened V by 1 base and J by 2 bases, and 12 bases separated the two germline ends. CDR3 in DNA: TGTGCCAGCAGCTTGAGGGCAGAGGGAAACACTGAAGCTTTCTTT. Amino acids: CASSLRAEGNTEAFF.

CDR3 nucleotides: TGCGCCAGCAGCTCCAGGACAGGGGGCGGTTCACCCCTCCACTTT. Its protein is CASSSRTGGGSPLHF. V usage is TRBV5-1 and J usage is TRBJ1-6; TRBD1 agrees at 11 bases. With V trimmed by 3 bases and J by 9 bases, 5 bases remained unmatched. Germline CDR1 and CDR2: SGHRS and YFSETQ. The CDR3 extends over 15 amino acids.

The chain couples TRBV6-5 to TRBJ1-2; 8 nucleotides match TRBD1. The V gene's germline CDR1 is MNHEY and CDR2 SVGAGI. This CDR3 spans 13 amino acids. Trimming at V came to 2 bases and at J to 6 bases, leaving 2 bases not matched to a gene. The CDR3 nucleotides are TGTGCCAGCAGTTACCAGACAGGGGATGGCTACACCTTC. It codes for CASSYQTGDGYTF.

In nucleotides, the CDR3 is TGTGCCTGGAGTATGGAGCGGGGGTTCCCCACAGATACGCAGTATTTT. It yields the protein CAWSMERGFPTDTQYF. V usage is TRBV30 and J usage is TRBJ2-3, with 8 bases that match TRBD2. The germline gives CDR1 GTSNPN, CDR2 SVGIG (reference sequence). The ends lost 2 bases at V and 2 bases at J; junction bases unmatched: 9. This CDR3 has 16 amino acids.

The chain carries TRBV21-1 and TRBJ2-2; the table's D call TRBD1 went unverified against the DNA. TRBV21-1 corresponds to a pseudogene. CDR3 length equals 14 residues. CDR3 coding DNA: TGTGCCAGGGACCGGACAGCCAACACCGGGGAGCTGTTTTTT. Amino acids: CARDRTANTGELFF.

V usage is TRBV5-1 and J usage is TRBJ1-2; weak D call: TRBD1 (5 bases). The CDR3 contains 14 residues. The germline V gene encodes CDR1 SGHRS and CDR2 YFSETQ. Trimming pared 4 bases from V and 5 bases from J, leaving 15 bases between. Here the CDR3 reads CASSPGGGTYGYTF. CDR3 nucleotide sequence: TGCGCCAGCAGCCCTGGGGGTGGGACTTATGGCTACACCTTC.

This chain uses TRBV2 with TRBJ1-5; the D is unclear. Germline V gives CDR1 SNHLY, CDR2 FYNNEI. The V and J ends lost 2 bases and 0 bases respectively, with 8 bases between them. This CDR3 has 15 residues. Here the CDR3 DNA reads TGTGCCAGCAGTGAACTCGGGGTTAGCAATCAGCCCCAGCATTTT. Amino acid sequence: CASSELGVSNQPQHF.

This clone was observed a handful of times. The J gene is TRBJ2-3, the V gene TRBV4-2; 7 positions agree with TRBD1. Germline V gives CDR1 LGHNA, CDR2 YNFKEQ. Trimming took 1 base from V and 0 from J; bases not matched to a gene: 10. This CDR3 contains 18 residues. In nucleotides, the CDR3 is TGTGCCAGCAGCCAAGTGACAGGGTTTGAGTGGAGCACAGATACGCAGTATTTT. The encoded protein is CASSQVTGFEWSTDTQYF.

The chain carries TRBV19 and TRBJ1-5, with D possibly TRBD1 on 5 matching bases. The CDR3 spans 15 residues. The germline V gene has CDR1 LNHDA and CDR2 SQIVND (reference sequence). Trimming removed 3 bases at V and 4 bases at J, with 13 bases between. The CDR3 DNA sequence: TGTGCCAGTAGTATCTCAGGGATTCGGAATCAGCCCCAGCATTTT. It yields the protein CASSISGIRNQPQHF. The entire variable domain, with the rest obtained from reference TRBV19 and TRBJ1-5, is as follows: DGGITQSPKYLFRKEGQNVTLSCEQNLNHDAMYWYRQDPGQGLRLIYYSQIVNDFQKGDIAEGYSVSREKKESFPLTVTSAQKNPTAFYLCASSISGIRNQPQHFGDGTRLSIL.

This clone was detected only a few times. The chain recombines TRBV19 with TRBJ1-5, with 9 bases aligning to TRBD1. Germline trimming cut 5 bases from V and 6 bases from J; bases unmatched to any gene: 11. The CDR3 spans 16 residues. Per the germline V gene, CDR1 is LNHDA and CDR2 is SQIVND (reference sequence). CDR3 in amino acids: CASSAQQGAGAQPQHF. The CDR3 coding sequence is TGTGCCAGTAGTGCCCAACAGGGGGCAGGGGCTCAGCCCCAGCATTTT.

The chain couples TRBV10-3 to TRBJ2-7, with D possibly TRBD2 on 6 matching bases. This CDR3 has 13 amino acids. V was cut by 7 bases and J by 0 bases, with 10 bases left in between. Germline CDR1 and CDR2: ENHRY and SYGVKD. The CDR3 DNA follows: TGTGCCATCAACCAGGGAGGCTCCTACGAGCAGTACTTC. Protein: CAINQGGSYEQYF.

This clone was seen a handful of times. DNA for the CDR3: TGTGCCAGCAGCGGTGATACAGGGGAGAGACGGACCATATATTTT. Translated, it gives CASSGDTGERRTIYF. V usage is TRBV9 and J usage is TRBJ1-3; 7 bases are shared with TRBD1. CDR3 length: 15 amino acids. Germline loops: CDR1 SGDLS, CDR2 YYNGEE. With 3 bases clipped from V and 10 bases from J, the junction kept 13 bases outside the gene matches.

The chain is built from TRBV6-6 and TRBJ1-5; TRBD1 agrees at 7 bases. The CDR3 sequence is 16 residues long. V shed 2 bases, J shed 1 base, and the junction held 5 bases outside the gene matches. CDR1 and CDR2 from the germline V gene are MNHNY and SVGAGI (reference sequence). CDR3 nucleotides: TGTGCCAGCAGTTACAACCACAGGGGAAGCAATCAGCCCCAGCATTTT. Translated, it gives CASSYNHRGSNQPQHF.

The V call is TRBV6-5, the J call TRBJ1-5; 12 bases fit TRBD1. Germline lookup yields CDR1 MNHEY and CDR2 SVGAGI. Trimming at V came to 4 bases and at J to 7 bases, leaving 8 bases not matched to a gene. This CDR3 comprises 16 residues. The chain's CDR3 is CASSSLGTGGGQPQHF. The CDR3 coding sequence is TGTGCCAGCAGTTCACTCGGGACAGGGGGCGGACAGCCCCAGCATTTT.

This clone came up a few times. This sequence joins TRBV6-6 and TRBJ2-1, with 7 bases aligning to TRBD1. J gave up 6 bases and V 5 bases, and 4 bases lay outside the gene matches. The V gene's germline CDR1 is MNHNY and CDR2 SVGAGI (reference sequence). This CDR3 is built from 13 residues. In DNA, the CDR3 is TGTGCCAGCAGTCCGGGACAGCCCAATGAGCAGTTCTTC. Amino acid sequence: CASSPGQPNEQFF.

The J gene is TRBJ2-5, the V gene TRBV5-1, with D possibly TRBD2 on 6 matching bases. The CDR3 loop spans 13 amino acids. With 7 bases removed from V and 2 bases from J, the gap between germline ends came to 12 bases. Germline V lookup: CDR1 SGHRS, CDR2 YFSETQ. CDR3 DNA sequence: TGCGCCAGCGGGAGGACTGCTCAAGAGACCCAGTACTTC. Its protein is CASGRTAQETQYF.